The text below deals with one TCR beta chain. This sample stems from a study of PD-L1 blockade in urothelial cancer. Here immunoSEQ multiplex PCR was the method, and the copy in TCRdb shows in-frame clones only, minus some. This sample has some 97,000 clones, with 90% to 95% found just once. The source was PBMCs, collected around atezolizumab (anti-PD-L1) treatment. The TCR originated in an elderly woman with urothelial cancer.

CDR3 nucleotide sequence: TGCAGCGCCGGACTACCAGCCCTTCGAGAGACCCAGTACTTC. This translates into CSAGLPALRETQYF. The rearrangement uses TRBV29-1 and TRBJ2-5; D may be TRBD2 (6 bases). There are 14 residues in the CDR3. V was cut by 7 bases and J by 4 bases, with 19 bases left in between. Germline CDR1 and CDR2: SQVTM and ANQGSEA.